The text below deals with one T cell receptor (beta chain). The antigen is not known. The data belong to a study of cytomegalovirus exposure and HLA in healthy donors. Findings of the study overall: Later on, analysis showed that most CMV-associated TCR beta chains appeared to be HLA-restricted. Previously analyzed data showed that most TCR beta V segments were productive at a frequency of about 90% or about 30%.

Donors sampled were nominally healthy, though unrecorded immune exposures were likely. With 60 Vbeta and 13 Jbeta primers, the PCR was carried out. As processed by the authors: Later reanalysis found roughly 80 million unique TCR beta chains, around 11 million of them shared. Clones were read by immunoSEQ multiplex PCR, and TCRdb kept only the in-frame ones, dropping some. That table gives V, J and clone size, and the DNA gave D and trimming. The sample contains some 96,000 clones, about 80% of which appear only once. The germline V gene has CDR1 MDHEN and CDR2 SYDVKM. This CDR3 has 15 amino acids. V was clipped by 4 bases and J by 5 bases; unmatched bases: 7.

The material sequenced was PBMCs. This chain links TRBV28 with TRBJ2-5; 10 nucleotides match TRBD2. The source of this sequence is a man in his forties in good health and CMV-seronegative. The CDR3 nucleotides are TGTGCCAGCAGTTCAGCGGGAGGGCCGATCGAGACCCAGTACTTC. It is translated as CASSSAGGPIETQYF.